The 9 T cell receptor beta chains presented below share a single source sample, sequenced in a study of OX40 agonist ivuxolimab in advanced cancers. This table comes from immunoSEQ multiplex PCR, and its TCRdb copy is limited to in-frame clones, with some not included. The table records 75,000 to 100,000 clones, approximately 84% of them present only once. Sequenced here: CD4+ or CD8+ T cells sorted from blood, sampled in a trial of the OX40 agonist ivuxolimab. The receptor set was obtained from an adult with an advanced solid tumor such as melanoma, head and neck, liver or kidney cancer.

This clone was detected only once. DNA of the CDR3: TGTGCTAGTGGCTCACCCGGGACAGGGAAAGAGACCCAGTACTTC. Its translation is CASGSPGTGKETQYF. The chain has TRBV12-5 and TRBJ2-5; 9 bases align to TRBD1. This CDR3 is built from 15 residues. V was clipped by 6 bases and J by 3 bases; unmatched bases: 8. Germline V gene lookup returns CDR1 LGHNT and CDR2 FRNRAP.

DNA for the CDR3: TGCGCCAGCAGCTTGGCTCTAGCAGCCTACAATGAGCAGTTCTTC. The encoded protein is CASSLALAAYNEQFF. This rearrangement joins TRBV5-1 to TRBJ2-1, with TRBD2 as a possible D gene (5 bases). V lost 0 bases, J lost 2 bases, and 9 bases lay in between. Germline V CDR1 and CDR2: SGHRS, YFSETQ. CDR3 length: 15 residues. The complete variable domain, with remaining parts taken from reference TRBV5-1 and TRBJ2-1, reads KAGVTQTPRYLIKTRGQQVTLSCSPISGHRSVSWYQQTPGQGLQFLFEYFSETQRNKGNFPGRFSGRQFSNSRSEMNVSTLELGDSALYLCASSLALAAYNEQFFGPGTRLTVL.

The gene calls are TRBV4-1 and TRBJ2-3; TRBD2 matches at 7 bases. Trimming cost V 2 bases and J 2 bases; bases outside gene matches: 13. The length of the CDR3 is 18 residues. Germline V CDR1 and CDR2: MGHRA, YSYEKL. DNA for the CDR3: TGCGCCAGCAGCCAACGTCCTATCCTAGCGGAGCCCACAGATACGCAGTATTTT. It specifies CASSQRPILAEPTDTQYF.

The V gene is TRBV5-6, the J gene TRBJ2-3; D possibly corresponds to TRBD2 (6 bases). CDR1 and CDR2 (germline): SGHDT, YYEEEE. CDR3 size: 13 residues. Trimming shortened V by 0 bases and J by 11 bases, and 13 bases separated the two germline ends. The CDR3 DNA reads as TGTGCCAGCAGCTTGGGGTTTGCGGGGCAGCAGTATTTT. This gives the protein CASSLGFAGQQYF.

The genes are TRBV4-3 and TRBJ2-2; D tentatively reads TRBD1 or TRBD2 (5 bases each). CDR3 length: 14 residues. V dropped 4 bases and J dropped 9 bases, with 15 bases sitting between them. From germline, CDR1 is LGHNA and CDR2 YSLEER. The CDR3, as DNA: TGCGCCAGCAGCCGCGCTCGGGACCTACGGGAGCTGTTTTTT. Protein: CASSRARDLRELFF.

Written as DNA, the CDR3 is TGTGCCAGCAGCTTACAGGGAGGTAGGCAGCCCCAGCATTTT. Amino acids: CASSLQGGRQPQHF. The chain uses TRBV5-4 and TRBJ1-5; tentative D call: TRBD1 (6 bases). CDR1 is SGHNT, CDR2 YYREEE, per germline (reference sequence). V gave up 2 bases and J gave up 7 bases, with 13 bases separating them. This CDR3 has 14 residues.

The V call is TRBV5-1, the J call TRBJ2-6, with D perhaps given as TRBD1 or TRBD2 (5 bases each). Trimming removed 3 bases at V and 0 bases at J, with 16 bases between. Germline V gene data show CDR1 as SGHRS and CDR2 as YFSETQ. The CDR3 sequence is 18 residues long. The CDR3 is CASSSTTGRLSGANVLTF. The CDR3 nucleotides are TGCGCCAGCAGCTCAACCACGGGACGCCTCTCTGGGGCCAACGTCCTGACTTTC.

V is TRBV27 and J is TRBJ1-1, with no clear D. CDR1 MNHEY and CDR2 SMNVEV come from the germline V gene (reference sequence). Trimming left V 7 bases short and J 1 base short, with 19 bases between. This CDR3 spans 16 amino acids. Here the CDR3 DNA reads TGTGCCAGCACCAGTTTAAGGGTAGACGGGAACACTGAAGCTTTCTTT. It is translated as CASTSLRVDGNTEAFF.

The chain uses TRBV19 and TRBJ2-6; D is unclear. The V gene lost 5 bases and the J gene lost 0 bases, with 5 bases spanning the gap. Germline CDR1 reads LNHDA; CDR2 reads SQIVND (reference sequence). CDR3 length: 14 amino acids. CDR3 residues: CASSFRSGANVLTF. CDR3 bases: TGTGCCAGTAGTTTCCGCTCTGGGGCCAACGTCCTGACTTTC.